This is a list of T cell receptor beta chains from one sample in a study of blood T cell repertoires in COVID-19. The method was immunoSEQ multiplex PCR; TCRdb's version includes in-frame clones alone and lacks a portion of them. The sample records over 130,000 clones, about four fifths being singletons. Sample: peripheral blood. These receptor sequences come from a human donor in a cohort sampled during active COVID-19. CDR3s leave out the opening cysteine and the closing phenylalanine or tryptophan.

TRBV5-1 ASSFRDRGTGELF
TRBV19 ASTSGNQPQH
TRBV6-4 ASSARERTEAF
TRBV5-1 ASSLEGAGGYT
TRBV7-2 ASSLDRANTEAF
TRBV9 ASSARQGAFDEQY
TRBV7-2 ASSPRPPPGTGGEQY
TRBV5-5 ASSWGGRISSYEQY
TRBV28 ASSFPRTSRDEQF
TRBV6-5 ASGTVVEAF
TRBV3-1/TRBV3-2 ASSQMAGWGNEQF
TRBV29-1 SVQQGIGSPLH
TRBV5-1 ASSSTQGPNEQY
TRBV5-1 ATDQPQH
TRBV6-5 ASSYGRGNSNQPQH
TRBV4-2 ASSQEGAGGTTSTDTQY
TRBV5-4 ASSLKQGITDTIY
TRBV5-6 ASSRTGGYRDSNQPQH
TRBV11-2 ASSRVSGGSPDGYT
TRBV7-9 ASSSMPFRGLYEQY
TRBV3-1/TRBV3-2 ASSPAGRGLAGGATYNEQF
TRBV3-1/TRBV3-2 ASSQGMGPYGYT
TRBV7-6 ASSLQNHHGYT
TRBV27 ASSPRDRGSYNSPLH
TRBV18 ASSPYRKGEQY
TRBV19 ASTQEGAVGYT
TRBV10-3 AISGFRGGYT
TRBV11-3 ASSPRQGGEQY